These T cell receptor beta chains were read from a single sample in a study of blood T cells in healthy people across ages. TCRdb fed the 5' RACE reads into MiXCR, producing one record per CDR3 protein. The table lists about 1.1 million distinct CDR3 sequences, 30% to 40% of them singletons, with roughly 13% in the top ten. The material sequenced was blood. These TCRs come from a man aged 18 to 30 in good health. CDR3s include the opening cysteine and the closing phenylalanine or tryptophan. The order of the fields is clone size, D gene, V gene, J gene, CDR3 protein, CDR3 DNA. D genes are given only for firm matches. For some rows the clone size is stated as once, few or many, or as a class when expanded; others skip it.

NA,NA,TRBV20-1,TRBJ1-4,CSAITGPTNEKLFF,TGCAGTGCTATAACGGGCCCAACTAATGAAAAACTGTTTTTT
NA,NA,TRBV7-2,TRBJ1-2,CASSLALGLGYTF,TGTGCCAGCAGCTTAGCGTTAGGGTTGGGCTACACCTTC
NA,NA,TRBV10-3,TRBJ1-1,CAAAGWEGNTEAFF,TGTGCCGCGGCCGGGTGGGAAGGGAACACTGAAGCTTTCTTT
NA,NA,TRBV6-6,TRBJ1-2,CASSWLSQGSGYGYTF,TGTGCCAGCAGTTGGCTTAGTCAGGGCTCGGGGTATGGCTACACCTTC
few,NA,TRBV6-6,TRBJ2-3,CASSYSLGGSTDTQYF,TGTGCCAGCAGTTACTCCCTGGGGGGAAGCACAGATACGCAGTATTTT
NA,NA,TRBV29-1,TRBJ1-2,CSVDRVVANYGYTF,TGCAGCGTTGACAGGGTTGTGGCTAACTATGGCTACACCTTC
NA,NA,TRBV28,TRBJ2-5,CASSLYAGGETQYF,TGTGCCAGCAGTTTATACGCAGGCGGAGAGACCCAGTACTTC
NA,NA,TRBV14,TRBJ2-3,CASSRQEFTDTQYF,TGTGCCAGCAGCCGGCAGGAATTCACAGATACGCAGTATTTT
NA,NA,TRBV20-1,TRBJ2-7,CSAREPGEYEQYF,TGCAGTGCTAGAGAACCGGGAGAGTACGAGCAGTACTTC
NA,TRBD1,TRBV9,TRBJ1-2,CASSLETGGTNYGYTF,TGTGCCAGCAGCTTGGAAACAGGGGGCACTAACTATGGCTACACCTTC
few,TRBD1,TRBV20-1,TRBJ1-4,CSAGDSRHYEKLFF,TGCAGTGCTGGGGACAGCAGACACTATGAAAAACTGTTTTTT
NA,TRBD1,TRBV27,TRBJ2-7,CASSSTGDLGHEQYF,TGTGCCAGCAGTTCGACAGGGGATTTGGGCCACGAGCAGTACTTC
NA,NA,TRBV7-2,TRBJ1-4,CASSPRRGGNEKLFF,TGTGCCAGCAGCCCGCGTAGGGGGGGCAATGAAAAACTGTTTTTT
few,NA,TRBV12-3/TRBV12-4,TRBJ1-6,CASSFVAAGGDYYNSPLHF,TGTGCCAGCAGTTTCGTCGCGGCCGGTGGGGACTACTATAATTCACCCCTCCACTTT
few,TRBD1,TRBV27,TRBJ2-3,CASSLNRGRTDTQYF,TGTGCCAGCAGCCTCAACAGGGGGCGCACAGATACGCAGTATTTT
NA,NA,TRBV4-1,TRBJ1-5,CASSQVRRDQPQHF,TGCGCCAGCAGCCAAGTAAGGAGGGATCAGCCCCAGCATTTT
NA,NA,TRBV29-1,TRBJ1-4,CSVERQGKLFF,TGCAGCGTTGAAAGGCAGGGAAAACTGTTTTTT
NA,TRBD1,TRBV20-1,TRBJ1-6,CSARDSGTGNSPLHF,TGCAGTGCTAGAGATTCCGGGACAGGGAATTCACCCCTCCACTTT
few,NA,TRBV6-2/TRBV6-3,TRBJ1-1,CASIKGQYAFF,TGTGCCAGCATCAAAGGACAGTATGCTTTCTTT
many,TRBD1,TRBV12-3/TRBV12-4,TRBJ1-1,CASSLRGRDTEAFF,TGTGCCAGCAGTCTGAGGGGGCGCGACACTGAAGCTTTCTTT
NA,NA,TRBV4-3,TRBJ1-5,CASSQGINIQPQHF,TGCGCCAGCAGCCAAGGAATCAACATACAGCCCCAGCATTTT
few,NA,TRBV30,TRBJ1-2,CAWSVANYGYTF,TGTGCCTGGAGTGTGGCTAACTATGGCTACACCTTC
few,TRBD2,TRBV6-1,TRBJ2-5,CASSEAGTTQETQYF,TGTGCCAGCAGTGAAGCCGGGACTACCCAAGAGACCCAGTACTTC
NA,TRBD1,TRBV7-9,TRBJ2-5,CASSFLLRDRGPQETQYF,TGTGCCAGCAGCTTCCTTCTCCGGGACAGGGGTCCACAAGAGACCCAGTACTTC
few,NA,TRBV20-1,TRBJ1-5,CSARKETDGENQPQHF,TGCAGTGCTAGGAAAGAAACGGACGGTGAAAATCAGCCCCAGCATTTT
NA,NA,TRBV29-1,TRBJ1-1,CSAYPGPSSTEAFF,TGCAGCGCTTACCCGGGACCAAGTTCCACTGAAGCTTTCTTT
many,NA,TRBV7-3,TRBJ2-1,CASSLEGTPFHNEQFF,TGTGCCAGCAGCTTAGAAGGGACACCCTTTCACAATGAGCAGTTCTTC
NA,NA,TRBV9,TRBJ2-3,CASSSALGTQYF,TGTGCCAGCTCGTCGGCCTTAGGCACGCAGTATTTT
few,TRBD1,TRBV4-2,TRBJ1-4,CASSPFDRGDEKLFF,TGTGCCAGCAGCCCCTTCGACAGGGGAGATGAAAAACTGTTTTTT
once,NA,TRBV6-6,TRBJ1-1,CASSYSMLAEAFF,TGTGCCAGCAGTTACTCGATGCTGGCTGAAGCTTTCTTT
NA,NA,TRBV6-5,TRBJ2-2,CASSYGGGLKNTGELFF,TGTGCCAGCAGTTACGGAGGTGGGCTTAAAAACACCGGGGAGCTGTTTTTT
NA,NA,TRBV7-2,TRBJ2-4,CASRMASGNIQYF,TGTGCCAGCAGAATGGCCTCGGGGAACATTCAGTACTTC
NA,NA,TRBV20-1,TRBJ2-5,CSARDPGQGRGETQYF,TGCAGTGCTAGAGATCCCGGCCAGGGGAGAGGAGAGACCCAGTACTTC
once,NA,TRBV11-2,TRBJ2-7,CASSLSSGPYEQYF,TGTGCCAGCAGCTTAAGCTCGGGACCGTACGAGCAGTACTTC
NA,NA,TRBV20-1,TRBJ1-5,CSATAGGGPQHF,TGCAGTGCTACCGCCGGGGGGGGACCCCAGCATTTT
once,NA,TRBV4-2,TRBJ2-5,CASSQSLGLGTETQYF,TGTGCCAGCAGCCAATCCCTAGGTTTGGGAACGGAGACCCAGTACTTC
NA,TRBD1,TRBV27,TRBJ2-7,CASRGQGAYEQYF,TGTGCCAGCAGGGGTCAGGGGGCCTACGAGCAGTACTTC
NA,TRBD1,TRBV15,TRBJ1-1,CATSGTGAREAFF,TGTGCCACCAGCGGGACAGGAGCCCGTGAAGCTTTCTTT
few,NA,TRBV10-2,TRBJ2-6,CASSPSLGANVLTF,TGCGCCAGCAGTCCCTCCCTTGGGGCCAACGTCCTGACTTTC